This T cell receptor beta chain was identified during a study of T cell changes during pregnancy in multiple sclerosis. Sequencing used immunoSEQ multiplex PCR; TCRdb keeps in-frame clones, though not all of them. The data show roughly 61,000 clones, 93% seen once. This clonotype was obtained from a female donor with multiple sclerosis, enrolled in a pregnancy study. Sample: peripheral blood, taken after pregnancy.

The CDR3 reads CATRQGELRTEAFF. DNA of the CDR3: TGTGCCACAAGACAGGGGGAGTTGAGAACTGAAGCTTTCTTT. This rearrangement joins TRBV2 to TRBJ1-1; 9 positions match TRBD1. This CDR3 contains 14 residues. Germline-derived CDR1 and CDR2 are SNHLY and FYNNEI. V lost 10 bases and J lost 5; bases outside the gene matches: 11.